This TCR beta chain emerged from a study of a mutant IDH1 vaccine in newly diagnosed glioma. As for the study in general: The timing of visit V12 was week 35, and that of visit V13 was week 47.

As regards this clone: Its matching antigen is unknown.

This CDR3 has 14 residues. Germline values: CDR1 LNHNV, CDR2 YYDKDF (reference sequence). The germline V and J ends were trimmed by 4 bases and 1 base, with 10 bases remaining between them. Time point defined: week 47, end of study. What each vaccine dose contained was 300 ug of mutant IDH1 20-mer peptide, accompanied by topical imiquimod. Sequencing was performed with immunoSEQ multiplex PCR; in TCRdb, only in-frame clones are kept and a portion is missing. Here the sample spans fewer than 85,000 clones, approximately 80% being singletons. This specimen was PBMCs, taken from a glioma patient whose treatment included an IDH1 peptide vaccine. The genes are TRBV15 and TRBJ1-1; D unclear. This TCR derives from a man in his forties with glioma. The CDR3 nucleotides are TGTGCCACCAGCACACAACAAGAGAACACTGAAGCTTTCTTT. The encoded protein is CATSTQQENTEAFF.